One sample yielded the 7 T cell receptor beta chains listed below, sequenced in a study of T cell changes during pregnancy in multiple sclerosis. Profiling relied on immunoSEQ multiplex PCR, and the TCRdb table lists in-frame clones only, not all of them. Found here are more than 55,000 clones, approximately 90% of them singletons; the top ten hold less than 2.5%. The sequencing used peripheral blood, collected in the first trimester of pregnancy. The source is a female donor in good health, enrolled as a control in a pregnancy study.

The chain carries TRBV27 and TRBJ2-5; 10 bases align to TRBD2. The CDR3 loop spans 18 amino acids. The germline V gene has CDR1 MNHEY and CDR2 SMNVEV (reference sequence). Germline trimming cut 6 bases from V and 4 bases from J; bases unmatched to any gene: 17. In DNA form, the CDR3 reads TGTGCCAGCAGGATTCGGGGACTAGCGAATCCTGGGCGAGAGACCCAGTACTTC. Its protein is CASRIRGLANPGRETQYF.

The V call is TRBV4-2, the J call TRBJ2-7; TRBD2 agrees at 8 bases. The CDR3 has 17 amino acids. The V gene end was trimmed by 1 base and the J gene end by 4 bases; junction bases not matched to a gene: 12. CDR1 LGHNA and CDR2 YNFKEQ come from the germline V gene. CDR3 nucleotides: TGTGCCAGCAGCCAAGTGTCGGGGAGCGGGAGTGGATACGAGCAGTACTTC. Protein: CASSQVSGSGSGYEQYF.

V usage is TRBV4-1 and J usage is TRBJ2-5, with no clear D. The CDR3 runs 15 residues. Germline assignment: CDR1 MGHRA and CDR2 YSYEKL. Trimming shortened V by 0 bases and J by 7 bases, and 15 bases separated the two germline ends. The CDR3 DNA reads as TGCGCCAGCAGCCAAGATCCCGTAGATTCTGGGACCCAGTACTTC. Protein product: CASSQDPVDSGTQYF.

The chain couples TRBV5-1 to TRBJ1-1; tentatively, D is TRBD1 (5 bases). Germline CDR1 SGHRS, CDR2 YFSETQ. Trimming removed 3 bases at V and 0 bases at J, with 9 bases between. This CDR3 comprises 14 residues. The CDR3 sequence is CASSSGFMNTEAFF. The CDR3 nucleotides are TGCGCCAGCAGCTCAGGGTTTATGAACACTGAAGCTTTCTTT.

The genes are TRBV28 and TRBJ2-1; TRBD1 might be the D (6 bases). The ends were cut back, 5 bases at V and 7 bases at J, with 24 bases in the middle. The CDR3 extends over 17 amino acids. Germline loops: CDR1 MDHEN, CDR2 SYDVKM. The CDR3 DNA follows: TGTGCCAGCAGTCCATTGACAGGCCCTCAACGGAGTAATGAGCAGTTCTTC. Protein product: CASSPLTGPQRSNEQFF.

The table lists this clone with a count of one. The rearrangement uses TRBV7-8 and TRBJ2-1; 10 positions agree with TRBD1. The CDR3 consists of 17 residues. V lost 5 bases and J lost 3; bases outside the gene matches: 10. The V gene's germline CDR1 is SGHVS and CDR2 FQNEAQ. The CDR3 DNA follows: TGTGCCAGCAGCCCGGGACAGGGGAGGGGAGGCTACAATGAGCAGTTCTTC. It yields the protein CASSPGQGRGGYNEQFF.

The genes are TRBV29-1 and TRBJ1-2; a possible D gene is TRBD1 (5 bases). From germline, CDR1 is SQVTM and CDR2 ANQGSEA. The V end lost 4 bases, the J end lost 5 bases, and 14 bases lay between the germline ends. The CDR3 runs 13 residues. The CDR3: CSVVPAGLYGYTF. CDR3 nucleotides: TGCAGCGTTGTCCCTGCGGGACTTTATGGCTACACCTTC.